These T cell receptor beta chains were read from a single sample in a study of blood T cell repertoires in COVID-19. Data came from immunoSEQ multiplex PCR; TCRdb stores just in-frame clones and leaves some out. The table includes just over 150,000 clones, 85% detected once. The sequencing input was peripheral blood. These receptors originate from a human donor with acute or convalescent COVID-19. The donor label of this sample is uncertain. The CDR3 runs from the conserved cysteine through the conserved F or W. Each record gives: J gene, V gene, clone size, D gene, CDR3 DNA, CDR3 protein. A D gene is named only where the DNA matches it firmly. The size of a clone is reported for some rows only, either as once, few or many, or as a class for expanded clones.

J gene: TRBJ2-4
V gene: TRBV14
clone size: NA
D gene: TRBD1
CDR3 DNA: TGTGCCAGCAGCCAAGATCGCATCGGGACAGGGGCCAAAAACATTCAGTACTTC
CDR3 protein: CASSQDRIGTGAKNIQYF

J gene: TRBJ2-3
V gene: TRBV4-2
clone size: NA
D gene: TRBD2
CDR3 DNA: TGTGCCAGCAGTACGACTAGCGGGGGCCCGAAGTTCACAGATACGCAGTATTTT
CDR3 protein: CASSTTSGGPKFTDTQYF

J gene: TRBJ1-2
V gene: TRBV7-9
clone size: NA
D gene: NA
CDR3 DNA: TGTGCCAGCAGCTTAGGTCGCTATGGCTACACCTTC
CDR3 protein: CASSLGRYGYTF

J gene: TRBJ1-1
V gene: TRBV3-1/TRBV3-2
clone size: NA
D gene: TRBD1
CDR3 DNA: TGTGCCAGCAGCCAACTAGACAGGGCGGGTGAAGCTTTCTTT
CDR3 protein: CASSQLDRAGEAFF

J gene: TRBJ1-1
V gene: TRBV7-3
clone size: NA
D gene: NA
CDR3 DNA: TGTGCCAGCAGCTTCTCCAGGGGAACTGAAGCTTTCTTT
CDR3 protein: CASSFSRGTEAFF

J gene: TRBJ1-6
V gene: TRBV7-9
clone size: NA
D gene: NA
CDR3 DNA: TGTGCCAGCAGCTTACGGCAGGGCGATAATTCACCCCTCCACTTT
CDR3 protein: CASSLRQGDNSPLHF

J gene: TRBJ1-5
V gene: TRBV5-8
clone size: NA
D gene: NA
CDR3 DNA: TGTGCCAGCAGCTTGGCCGAGGGAACAGGGCGACAGCCCCAGCATTTT
CDR3 protein: CASSLAEGTGRQPQHF

J gene: TRBJ2-2
V gene: TRBV9
clone size: NA
D gene: NA
CDR3 DNA: TGTGCCAGCAGCGAGGAGAGCCTGGGGGAGCTGTTTTTT
CDR3 protein: CASSEESLGELFF

J gene: TRBJ1-6
V gene: TRBV4-1
clone size: NA
D gene: TRBD1
CDR3 DNA: TGCGCCAGCATTCGCGAACAGGGGGCGAATTCACCCCTCCACTTT
CDR3 protein: CASIREQGANSPLHF

J gene: TRBJ1-2
V gene: TRBV27
clone size: NA
D gene: TRBD1
CDR3 DNA: TGTGCCAGCAGTTCCAGGGGGGCCTATGGCTACACCTTC
CDR3 protein: CASSSRGAYGYTF

J gene: TRBJ2-3
V gene: TRBV14
clone size: NA
D gene: TRBD2
CDR3 DNA: TGTGCCAGCAGCCAACTTGGGCTAGCGGGAATCACAGATACGCAGTATTTT
CDR3 protein: CASSQLGLAGITDTQYF

J gene: TRBJ1-1
V gene: TRBV6-6
clone size: once
D gene: TRBD1
CDR3 DNA: TGTGCCAGCAGGCAGGGGGGCAAGTACACTGAAGCTTTCTTT
CDR3 protein: CASRQGGKYTEAFF

J gene: TRBJ2-7
V gene: TRBV6-2/TRBV6-3
clone size: NA
D gene: TRBD2
CDR3 DNA: TGTGCCAGCAGCCTACTAGCGGGGATAGCCTACGAGCAGTACTTC
CDR3 protein: CASSLLAGIAYEQYF

J gene: TRBJ1-2
V gene: TRBV19
clone size: once
D gene: TRBD1
CDR3 DNA: TGTGCCAGTACCCGACAGGGGTACGACTATGGCTACACCTTC
CDR3 protein: CASTRQGYDYGYTF

J gene: TRBJ1-1
V gene: TRBV7-9
clone size: NA
D gene: TRBD1
CDR3 DNA: TGTGCCAGCAGCTTAGGACAGGGCCACACTGAAGCTTTCTTT
CDR3 protein: CASSLGQGHTEAFF

J gene: TRBJ2-5
V gene: TRBV19
clone size: once
D gene: TRBD1
CDR3 DNA: TGTGCCAGTAGACGGGCTGGACAGGGGTCAGAGACCCAGTACTTC
CDR3 protein: CASRRAGQGSETQYF

J gene: TRBJ1-1
V gene: TRBV19
clone size: NA
D gene: NA
CDR3 DNA: TGTGCCAGTAGTACGTTAGACAGGATGAACACTGAAGCTTTCTTT
CDR3 protein: CASSTLDRMNTEAFF

J gene: TRBJ1-1
V gene: TRBV7-3
clone size: NA
D gene: TRBD1
CDR3 DNA: TGTGCCAGCAGCTTGACAGGGGGCGCAGCTTTTCACACTGAAGCTTTCTTT
CDR3 protein: CASSLTGGAAFHTEAFF

J gene: TRBJ1-2
V gene: TRBV27
clone size: NA
D gene: NA
CDR3 DNA: TGTGCCAGCAGTTTAACCCCCGGGACACGCTATGGCTACACCTTC
CDR3 protein: CASSLTPGTRYGYTF

J gene: TRBJ2-4
V gene: TRBV11-3
clone size: NA
D gene: NA
CDR3 DNA: TGTGCCAGCAGCTTAGGAGCAGGGTCGGGCATTCAGTACTTC
CDR3 protein: CASSLGAGSGIQYF

J gene: TRBJ1-4
V gene: TRBV7-3
clone size: NA
D gene: TRBD1
CDR3 DNA: TGTGCCAGCAGCGCTCCGGGACAGGGGATTGATAGGGTTTATGAAAAACTGTTTTTT
CDR3 protein: CASSAPGQGIDRVYEKLFF

J gene: TRBJ1-4
V gene: TRBV2
clone size: NA
D gene: TRBD1
CDR3 DNA: TGTGCCAGCTTATCCGGGACAGGGACTGAAAAACTGTTTTTT
CDR3 protein: CASLSGTGTEKLFF

J gene: TRBJ1-1
V gene: TRBV25-1
clone size: NA
D gene: NA
CDR3 DNA: TGTGCCAGCAGTGAAATGGGACTGCACCCTAAGGGAGCTTTCTTT
CDR3 protein: CASSEMGLHPKGAFF

J gene: TRBJ2-1
V gene: TRBV4-3
clone size: NA
D gene: TRBD2
CDR3 DNA: TGCGCCAGCAGCCAAGAAGGGCTAGCGGGGGGGCGATACAATGAGCAGTTCTTC
CDR3 protein: CASSQEGLAGGRYNEQFF

J gene: TRBJ1-3
V gene: TRBV6-5
clone size: once
D gene: NA
CDR3 DNA: TGTGCCAGCAGTTCCCACGGGAGGGGAAACACCATATATTTT
CDR3 protein: CASSSHGRGNTIYF

J gene: TRBJ1-1
V gene: TRBV5-4
clone size: NA
D gene: NA
CDR3 DNA: TGTGCCAGCAGCACCCCGACAGTACGGAACACTGAAGCTTTCTTT
CDR3 protein: CASSTPTVRNTEAFF

J gene: TRBJ1-2
V gene: TRBV7-8
clone size: once
D gene: TRBD1
CDR3 DNA: TGTGCCAGCAGCCCTTACTCCGGGACAGGGGATCGCTATGGCTACACCTTC
CDR3 protein: CASSPYSGTGDRYGYTF

J gene: TRBJ2-2
V gene: TRBV29-1
clone size: NA
D gene: NA
CDR3 DNA: TGCAGCGCAAGACGGGACTCCCTAAACACCGGGGAGCTGTTTTTT
CDR3 protein: CSARRDSLNTGELFF

J gene: TRBJ2-7
V gene: TRBV2
clone size: NA
D gene: TRBD1
CDR3 DNA: TGTGCCAGCAAGAGGGGACAGGGGATGGTCGAGCAGTACTTC
CDR3 protein: CASKRGQGMVEQYF

J gene: TRBJ1-3
V gene: TRBV5-4
clone size: once
D gene: NA
CDR3 DNA: TGTGCCAGCAGCTTAATGGGGAGCCGAAACACCATATATTTT
CDR3 protein: CASSLMGSRNTIYF

J gene: TRBJ2-1
V gene: TRBV2
clone size: NA
D gene: TRBD1
CDR3 DNA: TGTGCCAGCAGTGGAAGGACGTGGACAGGGATGGAAGGCAATGAGCAGTTCTTC
CDR3 protein: CASSGRTWTGMEGNEQFF

J gene: TRBJ2-7
V gene: TRBV2
clone size: NA
D gene: TRBD2
CDR3 DNA: TGTGCCAGCAGTGGGGAGGGTTTTTGGAGCGGGGCCTACGAGCAGTACTTC
CDR3 protein: CASSGEGFWSGAYEQYF

J gene: TRBJ1-4
V gene: TRBV19
clone size: NA
D gene: TRBD1
CDR3 DNA: TGTGCCAGTAGTAGGCCGTCGCGACAGGGACCGGGGGAAAAACTGTTTTTT
CDR3 protein: CASSRPSRQGPGEKLFF

J gene: TRBJ2-6
V gene: TRBV9
clone size: NA
D gene: NA
CDR3 DNA: TGTGCCAGCAGCGTGACCACGGGTGGACTGGCGGGGGCCAACGTCCTGACTTTC
CDR3 protein: CASSVTTGGLAGANVLTF

J gene: TRBJ2-7
V gene: TRBV28
clone size: NA
D gene: NA
CDR3 DNA: TGTGCCAGCAGTGGGGCGACAGATAAGTATTTAACGCAGTACTTC
CDR3 protein: CASSGATDKYLTQYF

J gene: TRBJ1-5
V gene: TRBV7-6
clone size: NA
D gene: NA
CDR3 DNA: TGTGCCAGCAGCTTAGATGGCAGGGAGGGCCAGCCCCAGCATTTT
CDR3 protein: CASSLDGREGQPQHF

J gene: TRBJ1-5
V gene: TRBV6-1
clone size: NA
D gene: TRBD1
CDR3 DNA: TGTGCCAGCAGTGCCGGGACAGGGGCAGGGGGCAATCAGCCCCAGCATTTT
CDR3 protein: CASSAGTGAGGNQPQHF

J gene: TRBJ1-1
V gene: TRBV10-3
clone size: NA
D gene: NA
CDR3 DNA: TGTGCCATCCGGCAGGGGACCACTGAAGCTTTCTTT
CDR3 protein: CAIRQGTTEAFF

J gene: TRBJ1-2
V gene: TRBV18
clone size: NA
D gene: TRBD1
CDR3 DNA: TGTGCCAGCTCACCCGCGACAGGGGGGGATGGCTACACCTTC
CDR3 protein: CASSPATGGDGYTF

J gene: TRBJ1-1
V gene: TRBV7-9
clone size: NA
D gene: NA
CDR3 DNA: TGTGCCAGCAGCCCGTTGGGCCCGAGGAACACTGAAGCTTTCTTT
CDR3 protein: CASSPLGPRNTEAFF

J gene: TRBJ2-5
V gene: TRBV10-3
clone size: few
D gene: NA
CDR3 DNA: TGTGCCATCAGACATACCCAAGAGACCCAGTACTTC
CDR3 protein: CAIRHTQETQYF

J gene: TRBJ1-5
V gene: TRBV28
clone size: NA
D gene: NA
CDR3 DNA: TGTGCCAGCAACCCAGGGCTCAATCAGCCCCAGCATTTT
CDR3 protein: CASNPGLNQPQHF

J gene: TRBJ1-5
V gene: TRBV6-1
clone size: NA
D gene: NA
CDR3 DNA: TGTGCCAGCAGTGACAGTCATAGCAATCAGCCCCAGCATTTT
CDR3 protein: CASSDSHSNQPQHF

J gene: TRBJ2-1
V gene: TRBV10-1
clone size: NA
D gene: NA
CDR3 DNA: TGCGCCAGCAGTCGGGGGAATGAGCAGTTCTTC
CDR3 protein: CASSRGNEQFF

J gene: TRBJ2-7
V gene: TRBV6-6
clone size: NA
D gene: NA
CDR3 DNA: TGTGCCAGCAACTCCGGGGCGGGATCCGAGCAGTACTTC
CDR3 protein: CASNSGAGSEQYF

J gene: TRBJ2-3
V gene: TRBV7-2
clone size: NA
D gene: TRBD2
CDR3 DNA: TGTGCCAGCAGCTTCCGACTAGCGGGGGGAGGAGATACGCAGTATTTT
CDR3 protein: CASSFRLAGGGDTQYF

J gene: TRBJ2-7
V gene: TRBV4-2
clone size: NA
D gene: TRBD2
CDR3 DNA: TGTGCCAGCAGCCAACCTAGCGGGGGGGGTCACGAGCAGTACTTC
CDR3 protein: CASSQPSGGGHEQYF

J gene: TRBJ1-6
V gene: TRBV5-4
clone size: NA
D gene: TRBD1
CDR3 DNA: TGTGCCAGCAGCTTGGCACAGGGGTCCGGCCGTTATAATTCACCCCTCCACTTT
CDR3 protein: CASSLAQGSGRYNSPLHF